This T cell receptor beta chain was observed in a study of blood T cell repertoires in COVID-19. Whole-study context: Acute and convalescent COVID-19 specimens originated in the United States, Italy and Spain. T cells, B-cell-depleted T cells, or PBMCs provided the cDNA or gDNA that served as material.

Germline values: CDR1 SEHNR, CDR2 FQNEAQ (reference sequence). CDR3 length: 14 amino acids. Trimming left V 4 bases short and J 5 bases short, with 15 bases between. In the original workflow: Estimation of nucleated cell counts was performed using reference gene primer amplification. The data were produced by immunoSEQ multiplex PCR, yet TCRdb's version contains in-frame clones alone and is incomplete. The V and J calls and clone size are taken from that table; D and trimming were inferred from the DNA. Found here are about 180,000 clones, about four fifths of them singletons; the top ten hold 8% to 8.5%.

This chain connects TRBV7-9 to TRBJ2-7; TRBD1 is a possible D gene (7 bases). The sample comprised peripheral blood. The source is a woman aged 55-70 years with COVID-19, enrolled during active disease. CDR3: CASSYLTGRHEQYF. For the CDR3, the DNA is TGTGCCAGCAGCTACCTGACAGGGAGGCACGAGCAGTACTTC.